This T cell receptor (beta chain) was identified during a study of yellow fever vaccine responses in identical twins. Overall study results and limits: Convergence reportedly seemed to mark part of the twins' vaccine T cell response, with personalization marking the rest.

Comment on this clonotype: No antigen is known for it.

MiXCR, applied by TCRdb to the RT-PCR reads, yields one record per CDR3 protein. Among roughly 15,000 distinct CDR3 sequences, less than 85% were seen once, and the ten largest hold 0.65% to 0.7%. The V and J ends lost 4 bases and 2 bases respectively, with 26 bases between them. Germline lookup yields CDR1 MNHEY and CDR2 SMNVEV (reference sequence). The CDR3 runs 19 residues. V gene TRBV27 combines with J gene TRBJ2-5; D is tentatively TRBD1 or TRBD2 (5 bases each). This TCR derives from a woman under 30 who received the yellow fever vaccine. Sequencing was performed on T cells from blood (PBMCs), unsorted or a sorted subset (not recorded which), taken before or after yellow fever vaccination (not recorded which). CDR3 DNA sequence: TGTGCCAGCAGTTCCACCCGCCCTCGGGGCATCCCCTCACAAGAGACCCAGTACTTC. Protein sequence: CASSSTRPRGIPSQETQYF.